Detailed here is one T cell receptor beta chain. The data originate from a study of blood T cell repertoires in COVID-19. Clones were read by immunoSEQ multiplex PCR, and TCRdb kept only the in-frame ones, dropping some. Of 330,000 or so clones listed, 87% are singletons. Material for sequencing was peripheral blood. This TCR was sampled from a man aged 25 to 40 with COVID-19, enrolled during active disease.

The CDR3 region has the DNA TGTGCCAGCAGTTGGGGACTAGCGGGAGGCGGGTACGAGCAGTACTTC. Amino acid sequence: CASSWGLAGGGYEQYF. This chain uses TRBV28 with TRBJ2-7; TRBD2 matches 15 bases. CDR1 and CDR2 from the germline V gene are MDHEN and SYDVKM. Trimming took 4 bases from V and 4 from J; bases not matched to a gene: 5. There are 16 residues in the CDR3. The variable domain in full, with the rest retrieved from reference TRBV28 and TRBJ2-7, is DVKVTQSSRYLVKRTGEKVFLECVQDMDHENMFWYRQDPGLGLRLIYFSYDVKMKEKGDIPEGYSVSREKKERFSLILESASTNQTSMYLCASSWGLAGGGYEQYFGPGTRLTVT.